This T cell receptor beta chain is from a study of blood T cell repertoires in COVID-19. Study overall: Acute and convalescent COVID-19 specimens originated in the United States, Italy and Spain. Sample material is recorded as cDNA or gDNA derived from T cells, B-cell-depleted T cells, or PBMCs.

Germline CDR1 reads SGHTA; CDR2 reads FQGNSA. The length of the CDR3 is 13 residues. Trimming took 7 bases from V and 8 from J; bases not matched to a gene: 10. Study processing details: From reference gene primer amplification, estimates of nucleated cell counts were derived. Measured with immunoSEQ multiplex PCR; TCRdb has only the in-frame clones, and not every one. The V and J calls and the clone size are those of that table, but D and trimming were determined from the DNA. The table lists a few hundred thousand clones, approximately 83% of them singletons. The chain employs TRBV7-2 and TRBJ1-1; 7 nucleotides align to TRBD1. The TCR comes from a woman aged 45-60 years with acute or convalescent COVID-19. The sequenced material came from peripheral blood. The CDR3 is CASINRQGIEAFF. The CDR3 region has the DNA TGTGCCAGCATCAACAGACAGGGAATAGAAGCTTTCTTT.